These T cell receptor beta chains were read from a single sample in a study of beta chain features in type 1 diabetes. Measured with immunoSEQ multiplex PCR; TCRdb has only the in-frame clones, and not every one. Of 630,000 or so clones in the sample, about 14% are singletons; the top ten hold roughly 0.04%. The sample was naive CD4+ T cells from blood. The receptors derive from a man aged 18-30 years with type 1 diabetes. CDR3s include the opening cysteine and the closing phenylalanine or tryptophan. The order of the fields is CDR3 protein, CDR3 DNA, J gene, clone size, V gene, D gene. A D gene is named only where the DNA matches it firmly. Only some rows state a clone size, as once, few, many or a class for expanded clones.

CDR3 protein: CASSSSSSGREQYF
CDR3 DNA: TGTGCCAGCAGCTCCTCGAGTTCGGGGCGGGAGCAGTACTTC
J gene: TRBJ2-7
clone size: few
V gene: TRBV7-2
D gene: NA

CDR3 protein: CASPFRPQETQYF
CDR3 DNA: TGCGCCAGTCCCTTTCGGCCCCAAGAGACCCAGTACTTC
J gene: TRBJ2-5
clone size: few
V gene: TRBV10-1
D gene: NA

CDR3 protein: CASSLTHNTEAFF
CDR3 DNA: TGTGCCAGCAGCTTGACCCATAACACTGAAGCTTTCTTT
J gene: TRBJ1-1
clone size: few
V gene: TRBV5-4
D gene: NA

CDR3 protein: CATSSRDRDIQYF
CDR3 DNA: TGTGCCACCAGCAGCCGGGACAGGGACATTCAGTACTTC
J gene: TRBJ2-4
clone size: few
V gene: TRBV15
D gene: TRBD1

CDR3 protein: CASSLGGGRKETQYF
CDR3 DNA: TGTGCCAGCAGCTTAGGCGGGGGTCGTAAAGAGACCCAGTACTTC
J gene: TRBJ2-5
clone size: few
V gene: TRBV7-9
D gene: TRBD2

CDR3 protein: CASSPWVTGFAGETQYF
CDR3 DNA: TGTGCCAGCAGCCCTTGGGTGACGGGGTTCGCGGGGGAGACCCAGTACTTC
J gene: TRBJ2-5
clone size: NA
V gene: TRBV7-2
D gene: NA

CDR3 protein: CSVQGAREQFF
CDR3 DNA: TGCAGTGTACAGGGGGCACGCGAGCAGTTCTTC
J gene: TRBJ2-1
clone size: few
V gene: TRBV20-1
D gene: TRBD1

CDR3 protein: CASSFGPSDTIF
CDR3 DNA: TGTGCCAGCAGTTTTGGTCCCTCTGACACCATTTTT
J gene: TRBJ2-3
clone size: few
V gene: TRBV5-8
D gene: NA

CDR3 protein: CASSLVPRNYGYTF
CDR3 DNA: TGTGCCAGCAGCTTAGTTCCGAGGAACTATGGCTACACCTTC
J gene: TRBJ1-2
clone size: few
V gene: TRBV11-2
D gene: NA

CDR3 protein: CASRNTGAETQYF
CDR3 DNA: TGTGCCAGCAGAAACACAGGGGCAGAGACCCAGTACTTC
J gene: TRBJ2-5
clone size: few
V gene: TRBV25-1
D gene: TRBD1

CDR3 protein: CASSHPGQGYEQYF
CDR3 DNA: TGCGCCAGCAGCCATCCGGGACAGGGGTACGAGCAGTACTTC
J gene: TRBJ2-7
clone size: NA
V gene: TRBV4-1
D gene: TRBD1

CDR3 protein: CASSLAGSWDQPQHF
CDR3 DNA: TGTGCCAGCAGCTTGGCCGGTTCCTGGGATCAGCCCCAGCATTTT
J gene: TRBJ1-5
clone size: few
V gene: TRBV5-6
D gene: NA

CDR3 protein: CASSLRGGETQYF
CDR3 DNA: TGTGCCAGCAGTTTGAGAGGAGGGGAGACCCAGTACTTC
J gene: TRBJ2-5
clone size: NA
V gene: TRBV27
D gene: NA

CDR3 protein: CASSSPGETQYF
CDR3 DNA: TGTGCCAGCAGCTCCCCCGGAGAGACCCAGTACTTC
J gene: TRBJ2-5
clone size: NA
V gene: TRBV7-9
D gene: NA

CDR3 protein: CASSLYRSYEQYF
CDR3 DNA: TGTGCCAGCAGTTTATACAGGAGCTACGAGCAGTACTTC
J gene: TRBJ2-7
clone size: once
V gene: TRBV28
D gene: NA

CDR3 protein: CAWNTGHTDTQYF
CDR3 DNA: TGTGCCTGGAACACAGGTCATACAGATACGCAGTATTTT
J gene: TRBJ2-3
clone size: NA
V gene: TRBV30
D gene: NA